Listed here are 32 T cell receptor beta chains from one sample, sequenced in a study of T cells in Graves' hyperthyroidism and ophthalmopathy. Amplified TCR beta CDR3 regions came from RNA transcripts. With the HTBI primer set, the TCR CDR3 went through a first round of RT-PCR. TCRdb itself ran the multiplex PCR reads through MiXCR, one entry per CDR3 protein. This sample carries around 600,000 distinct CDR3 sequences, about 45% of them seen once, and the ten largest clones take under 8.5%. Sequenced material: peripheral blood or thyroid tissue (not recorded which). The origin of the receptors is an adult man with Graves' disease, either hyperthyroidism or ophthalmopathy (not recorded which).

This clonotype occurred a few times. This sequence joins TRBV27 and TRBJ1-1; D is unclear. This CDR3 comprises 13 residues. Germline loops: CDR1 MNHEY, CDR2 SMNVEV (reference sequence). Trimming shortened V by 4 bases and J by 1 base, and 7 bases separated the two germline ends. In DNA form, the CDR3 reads TGTGCCAGCAGTTGGGCGGGGAACACTGAAGCTTTCTTT. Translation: CASSWAGNTEAFF.

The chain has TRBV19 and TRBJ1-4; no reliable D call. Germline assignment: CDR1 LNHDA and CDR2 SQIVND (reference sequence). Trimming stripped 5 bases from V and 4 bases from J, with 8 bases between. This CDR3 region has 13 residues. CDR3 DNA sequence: TGTGCCAGTAGTCCGGGAATTAATGAAAAACTGTTTTTT. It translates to CASSPGINEKLFF. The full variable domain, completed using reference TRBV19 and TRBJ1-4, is DGGITQSPKYLFRKEGQNVTLSCEQNLNHDAMYWYRQDPGQGLRLIYYSQIVNDFQKGDIAEGYSVSREKKESFPLTVTSAQKNPTAFYLCASSPGINEKLFFGSGTQLSVL.

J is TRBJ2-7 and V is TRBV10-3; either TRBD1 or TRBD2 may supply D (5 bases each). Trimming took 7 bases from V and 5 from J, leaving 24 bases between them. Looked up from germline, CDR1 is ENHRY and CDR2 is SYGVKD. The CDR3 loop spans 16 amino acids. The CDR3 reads CAIKQDFFPPGDEQYF. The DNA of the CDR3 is TGTGCCATCAAACAGGACTTCTTTCCACCCGGTGACGAGCAGTACTTC.

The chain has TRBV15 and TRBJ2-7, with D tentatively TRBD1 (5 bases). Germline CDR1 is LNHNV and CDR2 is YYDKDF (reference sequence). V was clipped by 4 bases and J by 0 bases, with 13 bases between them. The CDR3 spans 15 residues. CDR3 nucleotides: TGTGCCACCAGCACCTGGGAAGGGGACTCCTACGAGCAGTACTTC. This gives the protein CATSTWEGDSYEQYF.

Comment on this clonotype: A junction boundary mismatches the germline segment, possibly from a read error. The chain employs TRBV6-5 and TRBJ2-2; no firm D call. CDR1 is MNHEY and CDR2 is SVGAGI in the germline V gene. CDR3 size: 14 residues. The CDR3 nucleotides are TGTGCCATCAGTTACGTTCTGGGGACCGGGGAGCTGTTTTTT. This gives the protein CAISYVLGTGELFF.

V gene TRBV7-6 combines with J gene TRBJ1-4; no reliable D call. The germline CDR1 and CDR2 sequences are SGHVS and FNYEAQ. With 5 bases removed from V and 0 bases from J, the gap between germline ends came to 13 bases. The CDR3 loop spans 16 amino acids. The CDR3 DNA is TGTGCCAGCAGCCCGGGGAGGATTGCAACTAATGAAAAACTGTTTTTT. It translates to CASSPGRIATNEKLFF.

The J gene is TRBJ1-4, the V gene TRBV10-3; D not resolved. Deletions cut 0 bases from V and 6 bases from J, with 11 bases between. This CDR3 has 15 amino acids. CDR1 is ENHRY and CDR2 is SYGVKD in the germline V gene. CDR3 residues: CAISESSRSDEKLFF. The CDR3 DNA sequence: TGTGCCATCAGTGAGTCCTCGCGGTCAGATGAAAAACTGTTTTTT.

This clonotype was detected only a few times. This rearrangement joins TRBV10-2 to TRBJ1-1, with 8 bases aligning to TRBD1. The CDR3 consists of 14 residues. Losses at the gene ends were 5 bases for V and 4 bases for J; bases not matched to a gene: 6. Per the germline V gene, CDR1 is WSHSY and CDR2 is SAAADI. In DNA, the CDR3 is TGCGCCAGCAGTCAACAGGGGGGGACCACTGAAGCTTTCTTT. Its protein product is CASSQQGGTTEAFF.

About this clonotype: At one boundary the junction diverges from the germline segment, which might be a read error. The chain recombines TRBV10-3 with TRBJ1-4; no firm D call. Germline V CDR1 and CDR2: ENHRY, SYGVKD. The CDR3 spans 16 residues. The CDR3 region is CASSYADGLWVEKLFF. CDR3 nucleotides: TGTGCCAGCAGTTACGCGGACGGACTATGGGTTGAAAAACTGTTTTTT.

The CDR3: CASSLKDREANVLTF. The CDR3 coding sequence is TGTGCCAGCAGCCTGAAAGACAGGGAGGCGAACGTCCTGACTTTC. V gene TRBV7-8 combines with J gene TRBJ2-6, with TRBD1 as a possible D gene (7 bases). The CDR3 has 15 residues. V lost 5 bases to trimming and J lost 10 bases, with 18 bases between them. CDR1 and CDR2 (germline): SGHVS, FQNEAQ.

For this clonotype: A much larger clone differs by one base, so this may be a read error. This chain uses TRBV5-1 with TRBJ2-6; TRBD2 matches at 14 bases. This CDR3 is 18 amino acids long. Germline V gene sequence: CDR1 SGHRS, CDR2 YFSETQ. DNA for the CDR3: TGCGCCAGCAGCCCAGGACTAGCGGGAGGCTCTGGGACCAACGTCCTGACTTTC. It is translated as CASSPGLAGGSGTNVLTF.

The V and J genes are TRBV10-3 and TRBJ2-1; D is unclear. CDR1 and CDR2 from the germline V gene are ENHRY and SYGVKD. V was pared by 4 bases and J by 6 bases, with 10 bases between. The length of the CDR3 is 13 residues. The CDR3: CAISVGPSNEQFF. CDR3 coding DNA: TGTGCCATCAGTGTAGGGCCCAGCAATGAGCAGTTCTTC.

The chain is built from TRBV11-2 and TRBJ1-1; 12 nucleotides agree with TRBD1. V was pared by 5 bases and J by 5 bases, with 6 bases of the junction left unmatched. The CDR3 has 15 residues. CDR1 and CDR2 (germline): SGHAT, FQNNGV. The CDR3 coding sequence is TGTGCCAGCAGCCACCGGGACAGGGGGCATACTGAAGCTTTCTTT. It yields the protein CASSHRDRGHTEAFF. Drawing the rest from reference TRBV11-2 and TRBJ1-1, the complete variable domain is EAGVAQSPRYKIIEKRQSVAFWCNPISGHATLYWYQQILGQGPKLLIQFQNNGVVDDSQLPKDRFSAERLKGVDSTLKIQPAKLEDSAVYLCASSHRDRGHTEAFFGQGTRLTVV.

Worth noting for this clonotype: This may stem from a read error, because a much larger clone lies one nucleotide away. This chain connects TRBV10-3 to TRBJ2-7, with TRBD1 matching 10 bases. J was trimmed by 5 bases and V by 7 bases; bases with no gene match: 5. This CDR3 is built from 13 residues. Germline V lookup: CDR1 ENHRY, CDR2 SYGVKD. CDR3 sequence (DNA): TGTGCCATCACACGACAGGGGGCCGACGAGCAGTACTTC. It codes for CAITRQGADEQYF.

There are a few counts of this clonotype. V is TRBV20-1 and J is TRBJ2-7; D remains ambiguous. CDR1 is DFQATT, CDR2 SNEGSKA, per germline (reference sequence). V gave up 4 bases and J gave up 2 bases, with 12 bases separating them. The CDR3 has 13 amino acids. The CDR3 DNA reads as TGCAGTGCTAACCTAGACGGTACCTACGAGCAGTACTTC. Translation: CSANLDGTYEQYF.

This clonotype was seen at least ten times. The CDR3 here is CASSGQGYGANVLTF. For the CDR3, the DNA is TGTGCCAGCAGCGGACAGGGATACGGGGCCAACGTCCTGACTTTC. The chain joins TRBV7-9 to TRBJ2-6; 8 bases fit TRBD1. The V and J ends lost 5 bases and 4 bases, in that order; junction bases with no gene match: 4. Germline V gene sequence: CDR1 SEHNR, CDR2 FQNEAQ (reference sequence). This CDR3 comprises 15 residues.

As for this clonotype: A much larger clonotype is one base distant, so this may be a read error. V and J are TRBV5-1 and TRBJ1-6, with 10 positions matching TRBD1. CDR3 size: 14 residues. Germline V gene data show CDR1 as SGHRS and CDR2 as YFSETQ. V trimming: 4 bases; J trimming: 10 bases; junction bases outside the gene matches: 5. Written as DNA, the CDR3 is TGCGCCAGCAGCGCGGGACAGGGGATGTCACCCCTCCACTTT. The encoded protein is CASSAGQGMSPLHF.

DNA for the CDR3: TGCGCCAGCAGCTTGGAAGGGCGAATGGAACAGCCCCAGCATTTT. It is translated as CASSLEGRMEQPQHF. The genes are TRBV5-1 and TRBJ1-5, with D hard to call. Looked up from germline, CDR1 is SGHRS and CDR2 is YFSETQ. The V and J ends lost 0 bases and 7 bases respectively, with 14 bases between them. The CDR3 consists of 15 residues.

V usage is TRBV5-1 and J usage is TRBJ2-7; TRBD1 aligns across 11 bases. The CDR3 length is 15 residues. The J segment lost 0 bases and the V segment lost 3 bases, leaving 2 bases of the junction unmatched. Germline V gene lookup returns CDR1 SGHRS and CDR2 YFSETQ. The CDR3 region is CASSWTGGFSYEQYF. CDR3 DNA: TGCGCCAGCAGCTGGACAGGGGGCTTCTCCTACGAGCAGTACTTC.

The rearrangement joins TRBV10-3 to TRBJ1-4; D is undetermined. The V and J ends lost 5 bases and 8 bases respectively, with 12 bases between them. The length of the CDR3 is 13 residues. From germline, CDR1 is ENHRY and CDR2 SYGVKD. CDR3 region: CAISSPDGEKLFF. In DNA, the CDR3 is TGTGCCATCAGTTCCCCGGACGGCGAAAAACTGTTTTTT.

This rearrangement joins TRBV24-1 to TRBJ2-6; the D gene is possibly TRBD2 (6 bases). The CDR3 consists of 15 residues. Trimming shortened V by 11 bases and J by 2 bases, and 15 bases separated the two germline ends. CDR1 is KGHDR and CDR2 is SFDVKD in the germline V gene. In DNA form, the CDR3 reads TGTGCCAGCAGCGAGCGGAGGGCTGGGGCCAACGTCCTGACTTTC. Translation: CASSERRAGANVLTF.

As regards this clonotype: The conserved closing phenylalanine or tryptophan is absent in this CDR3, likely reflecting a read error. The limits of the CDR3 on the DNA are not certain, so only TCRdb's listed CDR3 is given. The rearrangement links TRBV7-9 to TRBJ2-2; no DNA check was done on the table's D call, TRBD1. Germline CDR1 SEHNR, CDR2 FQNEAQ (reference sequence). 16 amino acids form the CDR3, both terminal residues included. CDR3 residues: CASSLGGRGNTGELSS.

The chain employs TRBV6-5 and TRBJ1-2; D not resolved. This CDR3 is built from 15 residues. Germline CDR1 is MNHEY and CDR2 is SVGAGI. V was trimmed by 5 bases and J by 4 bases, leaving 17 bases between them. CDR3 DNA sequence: TGTGCCAGCAGTCTCCTTTCGGGCTCGGTCTATGGCTACACCTTC. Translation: CASSLLSGSVYGYTF.

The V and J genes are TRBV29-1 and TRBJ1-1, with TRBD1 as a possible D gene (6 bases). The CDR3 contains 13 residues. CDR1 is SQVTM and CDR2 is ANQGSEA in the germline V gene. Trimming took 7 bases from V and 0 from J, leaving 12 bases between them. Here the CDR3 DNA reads TGCAGCGGGGGGGCGGTAATGAACACTGAAGCTTTCTTT. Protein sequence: CSGGAVMNTEAFF.

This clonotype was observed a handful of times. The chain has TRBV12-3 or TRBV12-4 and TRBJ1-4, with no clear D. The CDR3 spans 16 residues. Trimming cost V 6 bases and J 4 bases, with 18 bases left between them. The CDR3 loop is CASSVDLSGSNEKLFF. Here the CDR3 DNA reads TGTGCCAGCAGCGTGGATCTTTCCGGAAGTAATGAAAAACTGTTTTTT.

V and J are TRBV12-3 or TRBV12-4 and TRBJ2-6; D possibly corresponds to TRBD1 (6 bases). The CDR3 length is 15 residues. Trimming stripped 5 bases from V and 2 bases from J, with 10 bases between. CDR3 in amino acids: CASSLRGAGANVLTF. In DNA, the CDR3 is TGTGCCAGCAGTCTCAGGGGAGCTGGGGCCAACGTCCTGACTTTC.

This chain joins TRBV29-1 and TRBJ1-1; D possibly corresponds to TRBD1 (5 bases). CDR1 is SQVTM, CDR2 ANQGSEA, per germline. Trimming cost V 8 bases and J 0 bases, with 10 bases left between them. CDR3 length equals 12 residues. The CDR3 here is CSQGPMNTEAFF. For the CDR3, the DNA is TGCAGCCAGGGACCCATGAACACTGAAGCTTTCTTT.

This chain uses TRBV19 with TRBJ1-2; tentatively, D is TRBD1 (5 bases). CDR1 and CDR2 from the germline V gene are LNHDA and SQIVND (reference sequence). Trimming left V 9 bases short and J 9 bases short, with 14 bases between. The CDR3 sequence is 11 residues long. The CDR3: CASQGLRSYTF. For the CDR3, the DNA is TGTGCCAGCCAGGGACTTAGGAGCTACACCTTC.

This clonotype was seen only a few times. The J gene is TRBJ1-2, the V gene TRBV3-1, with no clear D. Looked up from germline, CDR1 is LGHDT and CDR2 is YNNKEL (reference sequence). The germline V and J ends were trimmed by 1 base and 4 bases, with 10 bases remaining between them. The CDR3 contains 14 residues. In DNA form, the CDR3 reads TGTGCCAGCAGCCAAGGACCGTCAGGCTATGGCTACACCTTC. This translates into CASSQGPSGYGYTF.

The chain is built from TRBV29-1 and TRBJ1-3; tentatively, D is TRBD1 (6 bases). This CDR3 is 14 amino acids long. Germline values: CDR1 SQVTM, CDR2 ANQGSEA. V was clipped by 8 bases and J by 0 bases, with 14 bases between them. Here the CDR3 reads CSTPGTFSGNTIYF. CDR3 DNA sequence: TGCAGCACCCCCGGGACATTCTCTGGAAACACCATATATTTT. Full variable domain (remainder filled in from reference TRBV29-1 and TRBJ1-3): SAVISQKPSRDICQRGTSLTIQCQVDSQVTMMFWYRQQPGQSLTLIATANQGSEATYESGFVIDKFPISRPNLTFSTLTVSNMSPEDSSIYLCSTPGTFSGNTIYFGEGSWLTVV.

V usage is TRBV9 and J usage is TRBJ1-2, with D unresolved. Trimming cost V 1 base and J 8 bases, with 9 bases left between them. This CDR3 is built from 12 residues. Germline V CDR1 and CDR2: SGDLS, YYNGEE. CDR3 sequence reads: CASSVSGVGYTF. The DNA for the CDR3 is TGTGCCAGCAGCGTATCCGGGGTAGGCTACACCTTC.

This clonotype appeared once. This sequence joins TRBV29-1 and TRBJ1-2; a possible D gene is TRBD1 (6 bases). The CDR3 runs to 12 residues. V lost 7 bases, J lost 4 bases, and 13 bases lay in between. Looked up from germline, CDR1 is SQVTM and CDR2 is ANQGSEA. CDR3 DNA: TGCAGCGGATCACAGGGAGTCTATGGCTACACCTTC. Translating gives CSGSQGVYGYTF.